A single sample is the source of the 19 T cell receptor beta chains below, sequenced in a study of blood T cell repertoires in COVID-19 (dated by TCRdb to about 2020). The library came from the immunoSEQ multiplex PCR assay. Imported from immuneACCESS, the table was reduced by TCRdb to in-frame sequences with V and J called. These copies leave out some clones; in studies compared against another copy, an unresolved V gene accounts for under half, and the cause of the remainder is not known. In all, the sample holds more than 300,000 clones, and about 92% of those were seen once. The top ten constitute about a fifth of the sample. Sequenced: PBMCs or T cells enriched from blood (not recorded which). Receptors originate from a woman under 40 who had recovered from COVID-19.

The chain combines TRBV28 with TRBJ2-7; D is undetermined. The CDR3 consists of 17 residues. CDR1 is MDHEN, CDR2 SYDVKM, per germline. The V end lost 1 base, the J end lost 5 bases, and 21 bases lay between the germline ends. The CDR3 sequence: CASSLSPTLAVLDEQYF. Written as DNA, the CDR3 is TGTGCCAGCAGTTTATCCCCTACTTTGGCGGTTCTCGACGAGCAGTACTTC.

V usage is TRBV24-1 and J usage is TRBJ1-4; TRBD1 matches 7 bases. Germline V gives CDR1 KGHDR, CDR2 SFDVKD. The CDR3 is 17 residues long. The J segment lost 0 bases and the V segment lost 3 bases, leaving 6 bases of the junction unmatched. For the CDR3, the DNA is TGTGCCACCAGTGATGAATGGGACAGAACAACTAATGAAAAACTGTTTTTT. This encodes CATSDEWDRTTNEKLFF.

This clone was detected a few times. DNA for the CDR3: TGTGCCAGCAGCCTTTACTCGTCCGACACTGAAGCTTTCTTT. Amino acid sequence: CASSLYSSDTEAFF. J is TRBJ1-1 and V is TRBV7-2, with D hard to call. The germline gives CDR1 SGHTA, CDR2 FQGNSA. The CDR3 is made up of 14 amino acids. Trimming removed 5 bases from V and 3 bases from J, with 13 bases in between.

This rearrangement joins TRBV5-1 to TRBJ1-4; 8 nucleotides match TRBD1. Losses at the gene ends were 4 bases for V and 7 bases for J; bases not matched to a gene: 6. Germline lookup yields CDR1 SGHRS and CDR2 YFSETQ. The CDR3 covers 14 residues. As DNA, the CDR3 is TGCGCCAGCAGCATAGACAGGGGAAGTGAAAAACTGTTTTTT. Its translation: CASSIDRGSEKLFF.

The rearrangement joins TRBV18 to TRBJ2-6, with 11 positions matching TRBD1. Trimming took 10 bases from V and 2 from J; bases not matched to a gene: 4. The CDR3 sequence is 15 residues long. Germline V CDR1 and CDR2: KGHSH, LQKENI. CDR3 DNA: TGTGCCACCGGACAGGGGGCAACTGGGGCCAACGTCCTGACTTTC. Protein: CATGQGATGANVLTF.

The rearrangement links TRBV18 to TRBJ1-2, with 9 bases aligning to TRBD1. With 2 bases clipped from V and 1 base from J, the junction kept 5 bases outside the gene matches. The CDR3 is made up of 16 amino acids. CDR1 is KGHSH and CDR2 is LQKENI in the germline V gene. The CDR3 spells CASSPMPGQGNYGYTF. DNA of the CDR3: TGTGCCAGCTCACCAATGCCGGGACAGGGTAACTATGGCTACACCTTC.

This clone was recorded a few times. This rearrangement joins TRBV28 to TRBJ1-5; D is perhaps TRBD1 (6 bases). This CDR3 is built from 16 residues. Germline V lookup: CDR1 MDHEN, CDR2 SYDVKM. The ends were cut back, 1 base at V and 2 bases at J, with 12 bases in the middle. The CDR3 region is CASSLFGGPGNQPQHF. The CDR3 nucleotides are TGTGCCAGCAGTTTATTCGGGGGGCCCGGCAATCAGCCCCAGCATTTT.

The chain recombines TRBV19 with TRBJ1-6, with TRBD1 matching 7 bases. V was pared by 3 bases and J by 7 bases, with 3 bases of the junction left unmatched. Germline lookup yields CDR1 LNHDA and CDR2 SQIVND (reference sequence). The CDR3 consists of 14 residues. The CDR3 DNA is TGTGCCAGTAGTATTACAGGGGACAATTCACCCCTCCACTTT. Translating gives CASSITGDNSPLHF.

V is TRBV5-8 and J is TRBJ2-1; 14 bases agree with TRBD2. CDR1 SGHTS and CDR2 YDEGEE come from the germline V gene. Trimming removed 6 bases from V and 6 bases from J; junction bases left unmatched: 5. CDR3 length: 15 amino acids. The DNA for the CDR3 is TGTGCCAGCATACCGGGACTAGCGGGAGTCAATGAGCAGTTCTTC. Residues: CASIPGLAGVNEQFF.

J is TRBJ2-1 and V is TRBV19; D gene unclear. The CDR3 is made up of 14 amino acids. V was pared by 10 bases and J by 5 bases, with 18 bases between. Per the germline V gene, CDR1 is LNHDA and CDR2 is SQIVND (reference sequence). Written as DNA, the CDR3 is TGTGCCACTACAATCTCGGGTCAAAACAATGAGCAGTTCTTC. It specifies CATTISGQNNEQFF.

The chain carries TRBV24-1 and TRBJ2-1; 7 positions agree with TRBD2. Germline lookup yields CDR1 KGHDR and CDR2 SFDVKD. The CDR3 consists of 18 residues. V dropped 4 bases and J dropped 4; count of bases not matched to a gene: 15. CDR3 coding DNA: TGTGCCACCAGTGACCCCGGATGGGGAGGGGCCGGATACAATGAGCAGTTCTTC. This encodes CATSDPGWGGAGYNEQFF.

This chain connects TRBV7-9 to TRBJ2-7; 8 bases are a match to TRBD1. The CDR3 length is 14 residues. The V segment lost 4 bases and the J segment 5 bases; nucleotides outside the gene matches: 7. The V gene's germline CDR1 is SEHNR and CDR2 FQNEAQ (reference sequence). The CDR3 region has the DNA TGTGCCAGCAGCTCCAGACAGGGGAGTCACGAGCAGTACTTC. Its translation: CASSSRQGSHEQYF.

This sequence joins TRBV5-6 and TRBJ1-3; no reliable D call. The CDR3 length is 17 residues. The germline gives CDR1 SGHDT, CDR2 YYEEEE. V was pared by 4 bases and J by 0 bases, with 17 bases between. The DNA of the CDR3 is TGTGCCAGCAGCCCAGCCTCTGACATTAACTCTGGAAACACCATATATTTT. It yields the protein CASSPASDINSGNTIYF.

Concerning this clone itself: Additional DNA sequences in this sample encode the identical CDR3. The gene calls are TRBV18 and TRBJ2-7; 10 bases line up with TRBD1. The CDR3 sequence is 15 residues long. Germline assignment: CDR1 KGHSH and CDR2 LQKENI. The J segment lost 2 bases and the V segment lost 0 bases, leaving 1 base of the junction unmatched. The CDR3 nucleotides read TGTGCCAGCTCACCACCGGGACAGGGGCCCTACGAGCAGTACTTC. Translation: CASSPPGQGPYEQYF.

This clone was seen a single time. CDR3 bases: TGCGCCAGCAGCATCGGACAGGGGTGGGATACGCAGTATTTT. Translated: CASSIGQGWDTQYF. The genes are TRBV5-1 and TRBJ2-3; 9 nucleotides match TRBD1. The germline V gene has CDR1 SGHRS and CDR2 YFSETQ. The CDR3 totals 14 residues. The V gene end was trimmed by 4 bases and the J gene end by 6 bases; junction bases not matched to a gene: 6.

The rearrangement joins TRBV7-3 to TRBJ1-5; no reliable D call. The CDR3 extends over 19 amino acids. Germline V lookup: CDR1 SGHTA, CDR2 FQGTGA. Trimming removed 0 bases from V and 2 bases from J, with 20 bases in between. In nucleotides, the CDR3 is TGTGCCAGCAGCTTAACTTGGACGAACGCGGGTATTGGCAATCAGCCCCAGCATTTT. Protein sequence: CASSLTWTNAGIGNQPQHF.

The DNA of the CDR3 is TGTGCCAGCAGGTGGGGGGGTAATGAGCAGTTCTTC. It encodes CASRWGGNEQFF. The chain is built from TRBV2 and TRBJ2-1; 7 bases are shared with TRBD2. Germline V lookup: CDR1 SNHLY, CDR2 FYNNEI. The trim removed 6 bases at V and 7 bases at J, leaving 3 bases unmatched. The CDR3 has 12 amino acids.

This sequence joins TRBV5-1 and TRBJ1-5, with D possibly TRBD1 on 5 matching bases. Germline CDR1 reads SGHRS; CDR2 reads YFSETQ. This CDR3 region has 15 residues. V dropped 9 bases and J dropped 2 bases, with 18 bases sitting between them. Written as DNA, the CDR3 is TGCGCCAACAAGATTAAGGGGTTTGGCAATCAGCCCCAGCATTTT. Translated: CANKIKGFGNQPQHF.

The J gene is TRBJ1-1, the V gene TRBV28; no firm D call. Germline loops: CDR1 MDHEN, CDR2 SYDVKM. The V and J ends lost 0 bases and 5 bases respectively, with 10 bases between them. This CDR3 contains 14 residues. The CDR3 spells CASSLWSGRTEAFF. In DNA form, the CDR3 reads TGTGCCAGCAGTTTATGGTCGGGGAGGACTGAAGCTTTCTTT.